This paragraph reports one T cell receptor beta chain. The sample originates from a study of OX40 agonist ivuxolimab in advanced cancers. The repertoire was sequenced with immunoSEQ multiplex PCR; TCRdb's copy has only in-frame clones and lacks some. The data hold over 60,000 clones, with 70% to 90% observed a single time. The sample in question was CD4+ or CD8+ T cells sorted from blood, obtained in a trial of the OX40 agonist ivuxolimab. This clonotype was obtained from an adult with an advanced solid tumor such as melanoma, head and neck, liver or kidney cancer.

The CDR3 DNA follows: TGTGCCAGCAGTTACTCGACAGGGGGGACTCGCGAAAAACTGTTTTTT. Its translation: CASSYSTGGTREKLFF. The rearrangement joins TRBV6-5 to TRBJ1-4; 9 bases match TRBD1. The CDR3 extends over 16 amino acids. CDR1 MNHEY and CDR2 SVGAGI come from the germline V gene. V dropped 0 bases and J dropped 8; count of bases not matched to a gene: 7.